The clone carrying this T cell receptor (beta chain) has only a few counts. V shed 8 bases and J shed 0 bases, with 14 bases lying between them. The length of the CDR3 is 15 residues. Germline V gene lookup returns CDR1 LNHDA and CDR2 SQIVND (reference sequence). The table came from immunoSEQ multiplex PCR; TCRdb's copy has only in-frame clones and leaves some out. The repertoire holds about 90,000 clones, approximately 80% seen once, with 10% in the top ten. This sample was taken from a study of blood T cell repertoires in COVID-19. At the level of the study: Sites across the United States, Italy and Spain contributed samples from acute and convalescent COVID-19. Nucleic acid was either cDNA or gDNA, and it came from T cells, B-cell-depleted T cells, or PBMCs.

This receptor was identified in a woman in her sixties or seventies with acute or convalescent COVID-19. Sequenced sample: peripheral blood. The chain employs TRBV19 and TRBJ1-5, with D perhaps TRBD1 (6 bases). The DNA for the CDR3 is TGTGCCAGTCAGGGGACACAGTATAGCAATCAGCCCCAGCATTTT. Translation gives CASQGTQYSNQPQHF.